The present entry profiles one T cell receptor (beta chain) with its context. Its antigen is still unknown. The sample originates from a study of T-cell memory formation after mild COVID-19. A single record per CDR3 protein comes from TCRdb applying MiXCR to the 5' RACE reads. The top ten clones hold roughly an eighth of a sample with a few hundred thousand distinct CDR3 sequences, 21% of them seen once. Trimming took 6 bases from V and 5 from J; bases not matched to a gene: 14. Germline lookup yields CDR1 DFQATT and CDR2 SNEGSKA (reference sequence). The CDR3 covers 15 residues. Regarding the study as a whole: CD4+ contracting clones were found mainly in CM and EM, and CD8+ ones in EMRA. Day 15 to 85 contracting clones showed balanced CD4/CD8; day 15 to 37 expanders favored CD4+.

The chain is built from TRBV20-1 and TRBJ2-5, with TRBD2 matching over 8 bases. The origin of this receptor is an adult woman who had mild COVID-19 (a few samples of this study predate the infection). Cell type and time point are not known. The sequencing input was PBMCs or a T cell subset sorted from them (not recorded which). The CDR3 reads CSAPPPGGAWETQYF. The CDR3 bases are TGCAGTGCCCCACCCCCCGGGGGGGCCTGGGAGACCCAGTACTTC.